This TCR beta chain was retrieved from a study of blood T cell repertoires in COVID-19. Sequenced by immunoSEQ multiplex PCR; TCRdb stores in-frame clones only, minus some. The sample lists approximately 350,000 clones; roughly 90% were seen once. Germline loops: CDR1 SGHDT, CDR2 YYEEEE. CDR3 length: 17 residues. Trimming pared 4 bases from V and 0 bases from J, leaving 17 bases between. The origin of this receptor is a woman younger than 45 with COVID-19, enrolled during active disease. V gene TRBV5-6 combines with J gene TRBJ1-3, with D possibly being TRBD1 (6 bases). Sequenced sample: peripheral blood. This CDR3 is CASSPGPRGYSGNTIYF. The CDR3 region has the DNA TGTGCCAGCAGCCCAGGGCCCAGGGGATACTCTGGAAACACCATATATTTT.